This T cell receptor beta chain was recovered during a study of PD-1 blockade in mismatch repair-deficient tumors. Study background: All were previously treated, progressing patients with about 11 mismatch repair-deficient cancer types.

The CDR3 is 14 amino acids. The ends lost 3 bases at V and 1 base at J; junction bases unmatched: 2. The germline gives CDR1 SNHLY, CDR2 FYNNEI. TCR sequencing covered a few patients who responded to pembrolizumab. The protocol was immunoSEQ multiplex PCR, while the TCRdb copy is restricted to in-frame clones and leaves out a portion. Among roughly 120,000 clones, around nine tenths were seen once, and the ten largest hold approximately 10%. Sample: peripheral blood, taken approximately 72 weeks after starting pembrolizumab. This clonotype originated in an adult with mismatch repair-deficient cancer. The chain recombines TRBV2 with TRBJ2-7; 8 nucleotides align to TRBD1. In DNA, the CDR3 is TGTGCCAGCAGTGAGGGACAGGTTTCCTACGAGCAGTACTTC. As protein: CASSEGQVSYEQYF.